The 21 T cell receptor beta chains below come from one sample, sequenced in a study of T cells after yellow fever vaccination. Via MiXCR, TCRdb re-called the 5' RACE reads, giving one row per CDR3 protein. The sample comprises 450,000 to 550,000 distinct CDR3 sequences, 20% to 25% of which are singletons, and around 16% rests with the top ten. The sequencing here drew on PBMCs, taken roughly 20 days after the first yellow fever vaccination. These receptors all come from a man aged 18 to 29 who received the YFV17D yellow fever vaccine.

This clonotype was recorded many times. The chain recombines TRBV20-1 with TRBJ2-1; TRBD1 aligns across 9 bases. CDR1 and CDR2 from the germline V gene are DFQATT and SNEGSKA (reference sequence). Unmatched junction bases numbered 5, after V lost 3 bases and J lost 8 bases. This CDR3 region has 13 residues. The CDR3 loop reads CSASRTGVDEQFF. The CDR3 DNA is TGCAGTGCTAGCCGGACAGGGGTCGATGAGCAGTTCTTC.

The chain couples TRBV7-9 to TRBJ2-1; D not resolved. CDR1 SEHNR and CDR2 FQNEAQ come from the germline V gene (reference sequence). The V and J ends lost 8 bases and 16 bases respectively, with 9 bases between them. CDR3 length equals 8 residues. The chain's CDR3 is CASGPGFF. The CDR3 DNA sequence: TGTGCCAGCGGTCCAGGATTCTTC.

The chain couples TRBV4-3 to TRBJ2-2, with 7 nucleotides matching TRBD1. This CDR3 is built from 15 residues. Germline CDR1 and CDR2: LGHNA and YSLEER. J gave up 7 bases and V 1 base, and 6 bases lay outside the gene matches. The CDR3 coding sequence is TGCGCCAGCAGCCAAGGGGCAGGGGGAGACGGGGAGCTGTTTTTT. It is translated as CASSQGAGGDGELFF.

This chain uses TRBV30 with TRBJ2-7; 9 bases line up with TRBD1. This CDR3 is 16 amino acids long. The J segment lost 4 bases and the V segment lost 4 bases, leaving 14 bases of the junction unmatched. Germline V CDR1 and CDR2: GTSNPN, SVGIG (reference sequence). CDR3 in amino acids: CAWTHQRGTGRYEQYF. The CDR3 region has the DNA TGTGCCTGGACCCATCAAAGGGGGACAGGGAGATACGAGCAGTACTTC. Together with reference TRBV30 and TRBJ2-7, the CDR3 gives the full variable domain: SQTIHQWPATLVQPVGSPLSLECTVEGTSNPNLYWYRQAAGRGLQLLFYSVGIGQISSEVPQNLSASRPQDRQFILSSKKLLLSDSGFYLCAWTHQRGTGRYEQYFGPGTRLTVT.

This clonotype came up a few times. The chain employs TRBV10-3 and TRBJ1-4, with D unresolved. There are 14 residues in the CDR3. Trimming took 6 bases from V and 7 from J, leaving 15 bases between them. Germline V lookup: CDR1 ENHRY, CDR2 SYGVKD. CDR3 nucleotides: TGTGCCATCAGCGAGGGAGCTCTAGGTGAAAAACTGTTTTTT. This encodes CAISEGALGEKLFF.

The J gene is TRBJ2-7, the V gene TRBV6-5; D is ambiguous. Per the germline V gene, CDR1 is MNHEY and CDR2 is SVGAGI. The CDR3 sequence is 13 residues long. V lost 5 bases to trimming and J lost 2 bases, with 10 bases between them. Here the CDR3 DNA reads TGTGCCAGCAGTACTCAACCAGCCTACGAGCAGTACGTC. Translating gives CASSTQPAYEQYV.

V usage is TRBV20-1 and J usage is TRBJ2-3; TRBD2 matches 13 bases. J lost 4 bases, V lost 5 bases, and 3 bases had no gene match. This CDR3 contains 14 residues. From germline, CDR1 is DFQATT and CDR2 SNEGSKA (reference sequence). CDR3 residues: CSAPLAGGPDTQYF. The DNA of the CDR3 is TGCAGTGCTCCACTAGCGGGGGGGCCAGATACGCAGTATTTT.

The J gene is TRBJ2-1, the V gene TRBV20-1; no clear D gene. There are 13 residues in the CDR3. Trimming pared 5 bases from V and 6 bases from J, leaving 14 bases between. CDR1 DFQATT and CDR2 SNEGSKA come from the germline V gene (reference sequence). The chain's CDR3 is CSAPKGFVNEQFF. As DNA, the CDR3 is TGCAGTGCTCCGAAGGGATTTGTCAATGAGCAGTTCTTC.

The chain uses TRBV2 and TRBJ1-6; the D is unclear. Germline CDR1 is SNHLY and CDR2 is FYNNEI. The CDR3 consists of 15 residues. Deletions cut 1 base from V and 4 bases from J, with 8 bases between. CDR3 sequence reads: CASSEDRGYNSPLHF. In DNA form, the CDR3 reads TGTGCCAGCAGTGAAGACCGGGGATATAATTCACCCCTCCACTTT. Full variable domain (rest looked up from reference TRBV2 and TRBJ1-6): EPEVTQTPSHQVTQMGQEVILRCVPISNHLYFYWYRQILGQKVEFLVSFYNNEISEKSEIFDDQFSVERPDGSNFTLKIRSTKLEDSAMYFCASSEDRGYNSPLHFGNGTRLTVT.

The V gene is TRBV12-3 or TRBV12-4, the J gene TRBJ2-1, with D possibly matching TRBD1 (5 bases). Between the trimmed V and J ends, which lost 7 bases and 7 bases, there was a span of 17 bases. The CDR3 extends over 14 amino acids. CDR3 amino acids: CASNLRPQGNEQFF. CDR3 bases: TGTGCCAGCAATCTCAGACCTCAGGGTAATGAGCAGTTCTTC.

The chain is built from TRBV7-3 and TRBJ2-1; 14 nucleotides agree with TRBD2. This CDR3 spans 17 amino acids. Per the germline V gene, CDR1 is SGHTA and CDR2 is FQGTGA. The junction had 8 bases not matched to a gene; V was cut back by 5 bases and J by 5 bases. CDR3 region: CASSPTGTSGGNNEQFF. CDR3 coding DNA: TGTGCCAGCAGCCCTACCGGGACTAGCGGGGGAAACAATGAGCAGTTCTTC.

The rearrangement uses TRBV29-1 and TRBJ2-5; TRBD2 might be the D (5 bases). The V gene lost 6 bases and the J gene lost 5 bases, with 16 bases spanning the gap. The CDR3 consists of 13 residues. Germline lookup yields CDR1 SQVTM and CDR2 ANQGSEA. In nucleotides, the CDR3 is TGCAGCGTCTCGGGGTCTGGGATGGAGACCCAGTACTTC. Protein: CSVSGSGMETQYF.

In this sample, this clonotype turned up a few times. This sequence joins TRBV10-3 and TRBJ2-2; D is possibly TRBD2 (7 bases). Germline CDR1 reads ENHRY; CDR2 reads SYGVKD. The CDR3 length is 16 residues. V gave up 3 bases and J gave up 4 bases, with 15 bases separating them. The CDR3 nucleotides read TGTGCCATCAGTGACGGGCGGGGGCTCCTCACCGGGGAGCTGTTTTTT. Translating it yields CAISDGRGLLTGELFF.

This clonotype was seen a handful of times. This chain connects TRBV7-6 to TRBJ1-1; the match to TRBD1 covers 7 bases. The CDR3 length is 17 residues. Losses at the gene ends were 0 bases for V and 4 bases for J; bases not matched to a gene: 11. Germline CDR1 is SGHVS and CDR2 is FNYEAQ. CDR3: CASSLALRQGRGTEAFF. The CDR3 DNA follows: TGTGCCAGCAGCTTAGCCCTTAGACAGGGTCGTGGCACTGAAGCTTTCTTT.

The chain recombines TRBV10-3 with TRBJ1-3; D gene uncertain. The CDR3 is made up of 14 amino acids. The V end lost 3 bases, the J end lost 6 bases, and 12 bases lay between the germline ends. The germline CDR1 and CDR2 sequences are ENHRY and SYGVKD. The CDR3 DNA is TGTGCCATCAGTGATCCGGGTGGGGAAAACACCATATATTTT. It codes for CAISDPGGENTIYF.

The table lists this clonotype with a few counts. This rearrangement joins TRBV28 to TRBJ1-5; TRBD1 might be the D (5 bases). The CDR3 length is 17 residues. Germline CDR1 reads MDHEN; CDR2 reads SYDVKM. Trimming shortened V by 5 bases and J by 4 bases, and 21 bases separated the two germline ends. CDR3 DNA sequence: TGTGCCAGCAGTCCGTCTCGCCTCGGGACGGGAAATCAGCCCCAGCATTTT. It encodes CASSPSRLGTGNQPQHF.

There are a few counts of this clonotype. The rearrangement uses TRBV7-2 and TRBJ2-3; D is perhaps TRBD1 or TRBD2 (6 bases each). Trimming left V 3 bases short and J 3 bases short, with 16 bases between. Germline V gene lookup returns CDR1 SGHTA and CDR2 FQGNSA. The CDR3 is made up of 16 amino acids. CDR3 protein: CASSLGGRAATDTQYF. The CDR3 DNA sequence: TGTGCCAGCAGCTTGGGGGGCAGGGCAGCTACAGATACGCAGTATTTT.

Here the CDR3 reads CASRETGHTPDTQYF. The CDR3 DNA sequence: TGTGCCAGCAGAGAGACGGGACATACCCCAGATACGCAGTATTTT. The V gene is TRBV3-1, the J gene TRBJ2-3, with D possibly being TRBD1 (6 bases). Trimming shortened V by 6 bases and J by 4 bases, and 17 bases separated the two germline ends. Germline V CDR1 and CDR2: LGHDT, YNNKEL (reference sequence). This CDR3 comprises 15 residues.

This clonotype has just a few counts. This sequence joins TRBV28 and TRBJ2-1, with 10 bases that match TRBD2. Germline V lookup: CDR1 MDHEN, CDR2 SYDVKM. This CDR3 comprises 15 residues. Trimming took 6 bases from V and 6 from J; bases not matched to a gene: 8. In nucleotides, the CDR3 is TGTGCCAGCAGGGAAAGCGGGGGGGCCTCCAATGAGCAGTTCTTC. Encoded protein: CASRESGGASNEQFF. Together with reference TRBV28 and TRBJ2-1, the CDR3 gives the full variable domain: DVKVTQSSRYLVKRTGEKVFLECVQDMDHENMFWYRQDPGLGLRLIYFSYDVKMKEKGDIPEGYSVSREKKERFSLILESASTNQTSMYLCASRESGGASNEQFFGPGTRLTVL.

CDR3 in amino acids: CSALTAGTPTGETQYF. The CDR3 DNA follows: TGCAGTGCCCTCACGGCGGGGACGCCCACCGGGGAGACCCAGTACTTC. The chain joins TRBV20-1 to TRBJ2-5; D perhaps matches TRBD2 (6 bases). This CDR3 comprises 16 residues. Germline V gene data show CDR1 as DFQATT and CDR2 as SNEGSKA (reference sequence). Trimming removed 6 bases at V and 5 bases at J, with 25 bases between.

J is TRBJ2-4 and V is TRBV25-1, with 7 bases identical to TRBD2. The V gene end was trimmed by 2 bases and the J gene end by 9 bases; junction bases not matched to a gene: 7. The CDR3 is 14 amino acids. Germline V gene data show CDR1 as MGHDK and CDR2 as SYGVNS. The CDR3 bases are TGTGCCAGCAGTGAACCAGGGAGGGGAACCATTCAGTACTTC. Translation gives CASSEPGRGTIQYF.